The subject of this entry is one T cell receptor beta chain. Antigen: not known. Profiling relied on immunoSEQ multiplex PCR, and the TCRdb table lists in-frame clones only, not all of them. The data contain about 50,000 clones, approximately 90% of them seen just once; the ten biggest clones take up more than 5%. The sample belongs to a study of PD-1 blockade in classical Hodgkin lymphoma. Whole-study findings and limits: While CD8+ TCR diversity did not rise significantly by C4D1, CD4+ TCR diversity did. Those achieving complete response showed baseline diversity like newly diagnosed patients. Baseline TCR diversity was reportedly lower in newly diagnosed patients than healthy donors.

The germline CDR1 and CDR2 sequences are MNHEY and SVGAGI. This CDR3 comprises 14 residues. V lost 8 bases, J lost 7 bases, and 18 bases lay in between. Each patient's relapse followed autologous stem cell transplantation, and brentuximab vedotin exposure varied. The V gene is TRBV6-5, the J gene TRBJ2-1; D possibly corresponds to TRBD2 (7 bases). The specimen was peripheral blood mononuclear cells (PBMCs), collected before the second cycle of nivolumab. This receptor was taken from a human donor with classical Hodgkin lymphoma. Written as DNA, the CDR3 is TGTGCCAGCCGGGGGGCCCTTGTGGTGAATGAGCAGTTCTTC. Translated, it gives CASRGALVVNEQFF.